Sequencing of this TCR beta chain was carried out in a study of blood T cell repertoires in COVID-19. Study information: Sample material is recorded as cDNA or gDNA derived from T cells, B-cell-depleted T cells, or PBMCs.

The CDR3 loop spans 13 amino acids. V dropped 4 bases and J dropped 6 bases, with 12 bases sitting between them. CDR1 and CDR2 from the germline V gene are MDHEN and SYDVKM. Assay used: immunoSEQ multiplex PCR; TCRdb lists only in-frame clones, some missing. The data hold roughly 200,000 clones, with around four fifths observed a single time. This clone was detected a few times. The sequence was collected from a woman of 80 years or more with active or convalescent COVID-19. Sample: peripheral blood. V usage is TRBV28 and J usage is TRBJ1-2; D unclear. Written as DNA, the CDR3 is TGTGCCAGCAGTTCTATCGGGTTTGATGGCTACACCTTC. As protein: CASSSIGFDGYTF.